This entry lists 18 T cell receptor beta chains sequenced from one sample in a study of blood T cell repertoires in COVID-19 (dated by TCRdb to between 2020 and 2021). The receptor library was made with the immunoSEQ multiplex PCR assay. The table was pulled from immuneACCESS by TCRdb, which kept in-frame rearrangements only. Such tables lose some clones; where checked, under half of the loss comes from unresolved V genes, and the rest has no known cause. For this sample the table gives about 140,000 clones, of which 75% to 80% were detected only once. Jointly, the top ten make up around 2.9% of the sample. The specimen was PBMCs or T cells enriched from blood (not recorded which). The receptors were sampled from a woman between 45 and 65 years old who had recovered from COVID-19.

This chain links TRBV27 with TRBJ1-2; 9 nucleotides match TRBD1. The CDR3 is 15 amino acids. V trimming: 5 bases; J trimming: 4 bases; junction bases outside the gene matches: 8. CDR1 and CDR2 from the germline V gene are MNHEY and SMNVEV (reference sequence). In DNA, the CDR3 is TGTGCCAGCAGTCATACAGGGGGCTCGCGCTATGGCTACACCTTC. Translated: CASSHTGGSRYGYTF.

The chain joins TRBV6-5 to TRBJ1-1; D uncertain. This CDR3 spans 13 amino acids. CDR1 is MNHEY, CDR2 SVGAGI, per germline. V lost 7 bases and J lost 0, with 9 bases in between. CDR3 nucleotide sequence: TGTGCCAGCAATCGGGTCCTGAACACTGAAGCTTTCTTT. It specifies CASNRVLNTEAFF.

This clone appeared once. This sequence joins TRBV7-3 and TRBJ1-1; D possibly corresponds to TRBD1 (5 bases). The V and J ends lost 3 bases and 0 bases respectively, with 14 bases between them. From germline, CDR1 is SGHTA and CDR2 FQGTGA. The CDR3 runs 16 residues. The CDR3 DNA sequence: TGTGCCAGCAGCTTCGCCGGGGGGACGATGAACACTGAAGCTTTCTTT. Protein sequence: CASSFAGGTMNTEAFF.

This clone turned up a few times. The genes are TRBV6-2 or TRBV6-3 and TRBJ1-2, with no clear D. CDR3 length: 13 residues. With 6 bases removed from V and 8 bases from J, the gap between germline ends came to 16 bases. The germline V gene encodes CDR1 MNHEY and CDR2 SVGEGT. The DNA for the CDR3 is TGTGCCAGCAGCTCGGTGTACTCTAGGGGCTACACCTTC. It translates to CASSSVYSRGYTF.

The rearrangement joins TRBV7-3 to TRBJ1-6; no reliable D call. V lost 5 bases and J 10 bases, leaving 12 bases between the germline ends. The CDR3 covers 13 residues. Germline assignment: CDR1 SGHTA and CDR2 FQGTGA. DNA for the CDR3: TGTGCCAGCAGCAGAGGGATTGACTCACCCCTCCACTTT. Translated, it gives CASSRGIDSPLHF.

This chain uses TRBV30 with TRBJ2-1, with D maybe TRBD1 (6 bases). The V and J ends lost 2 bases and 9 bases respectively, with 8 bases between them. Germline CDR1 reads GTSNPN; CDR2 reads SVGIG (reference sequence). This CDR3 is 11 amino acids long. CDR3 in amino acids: CAWSPQGEQFF. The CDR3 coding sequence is TGTGCCTGGAGTCCACAGGGTGAGCAGTTCTTC.

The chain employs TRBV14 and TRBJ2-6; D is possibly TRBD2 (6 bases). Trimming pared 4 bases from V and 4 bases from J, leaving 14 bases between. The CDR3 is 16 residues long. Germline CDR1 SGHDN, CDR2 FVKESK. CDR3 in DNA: TGTGCCAGCAGCCGCGTCGGGGCGGGAGGGGCCAACGTCCTGACTTTC. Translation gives CASSRVGAGGANVLTF.

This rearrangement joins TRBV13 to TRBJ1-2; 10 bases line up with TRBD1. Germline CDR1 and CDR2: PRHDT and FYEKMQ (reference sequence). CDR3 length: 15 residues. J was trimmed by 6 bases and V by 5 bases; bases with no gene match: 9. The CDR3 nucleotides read TGTGCCAGCAGCCTACGACAGGGGGCCCTCGATGGCTACACCTTC. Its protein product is CASSLRQGALDGYTF.

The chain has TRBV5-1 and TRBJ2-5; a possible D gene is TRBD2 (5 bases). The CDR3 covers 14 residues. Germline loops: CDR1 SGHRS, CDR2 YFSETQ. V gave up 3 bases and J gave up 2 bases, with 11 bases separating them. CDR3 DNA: TGCGCCAGCAGCTCCCCGTCGGGGCAAGAGACCCAGTACTTC. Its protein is CASSSPSGQETQYF.

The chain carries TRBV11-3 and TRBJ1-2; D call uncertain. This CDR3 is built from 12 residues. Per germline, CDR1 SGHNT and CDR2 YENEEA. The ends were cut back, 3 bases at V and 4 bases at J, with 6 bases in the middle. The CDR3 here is CASSFEGYGYTF. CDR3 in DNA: TGTGCCAGCAGCTTCGAGGGCTATGGCTACACCTTC.

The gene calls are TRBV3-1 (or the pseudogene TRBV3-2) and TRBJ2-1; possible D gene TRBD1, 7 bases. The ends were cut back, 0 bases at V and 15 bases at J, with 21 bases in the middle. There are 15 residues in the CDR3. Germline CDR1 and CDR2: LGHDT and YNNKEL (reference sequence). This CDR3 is CASSQDFDGAQGGFF. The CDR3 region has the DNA TGTGCCAGCAGCCAAGATTTCGATGGTGCGCAGGGGGGGTTCTTC.

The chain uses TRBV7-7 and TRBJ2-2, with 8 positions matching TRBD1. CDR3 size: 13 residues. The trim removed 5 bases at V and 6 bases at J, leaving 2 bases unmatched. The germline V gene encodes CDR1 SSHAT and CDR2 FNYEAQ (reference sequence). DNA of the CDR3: TGTGCCAGCAGCGTCAGGGGGCCCGGGGAGCTGTTTTTT. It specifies CASSVRGPGELFF.

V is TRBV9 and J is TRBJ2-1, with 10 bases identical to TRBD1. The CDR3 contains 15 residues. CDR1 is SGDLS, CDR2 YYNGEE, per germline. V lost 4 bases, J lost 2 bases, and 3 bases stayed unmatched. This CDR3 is CASSSGQGAYNEQFF. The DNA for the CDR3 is TGTGCCAGCAGCTCCGGACAGGGGGCCTACAATGAGCAGTTCTTC.

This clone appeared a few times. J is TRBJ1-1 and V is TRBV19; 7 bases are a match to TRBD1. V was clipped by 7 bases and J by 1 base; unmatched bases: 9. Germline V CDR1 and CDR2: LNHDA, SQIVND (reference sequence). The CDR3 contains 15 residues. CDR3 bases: TGTGCCAGTACCCCTAGACAGGGCCAGAACACTGAAGCTTTCTTT. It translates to CASTPRQGQNTEAFF.

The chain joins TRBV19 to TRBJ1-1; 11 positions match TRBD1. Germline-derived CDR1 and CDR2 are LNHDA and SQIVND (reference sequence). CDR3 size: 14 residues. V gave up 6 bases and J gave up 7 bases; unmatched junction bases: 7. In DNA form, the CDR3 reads TGTGCCAGTAGGACACGGGACAGGGGGAGTGAAGCTTTCTTT. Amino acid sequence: CASRTRDRGSEAFF.

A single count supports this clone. The CDR3 region is CASSPFDRDTEAFF. Here the CDR3 DNA reads TGTGCCAGCAGCCCTTTCGACAGGGACACTGAAGCTTTCTTT. V and J are TRBV5-6 and TRBJ1-1, with TRBD1 matching over 7 bases. This CDR3 spans 14 amino acids. The J segment lost 3 bases and the V segment lost 4 bases, leaving 6 bases of the junction unmatched. Per germline, CDR1 SGHDT and CDR2 YYEEEE. The complete variable domain, with remaining parts taken from reference TRBV5-6 and TRBJ1-1, reads DAGVTQSPTHLIKTRGQQVTLRCSPKSGHDTVSWYQQALGQGPQFIFQYYEEEERQRGNFPDRFSGHQFPNYSSELNVNALLLGDSALYLCASSPFDRDTEAFFGQGTRLTVV.

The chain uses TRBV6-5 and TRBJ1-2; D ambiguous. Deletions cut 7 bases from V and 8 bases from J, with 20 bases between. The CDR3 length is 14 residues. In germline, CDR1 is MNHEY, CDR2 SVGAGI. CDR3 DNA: TGTGCCAGCACCCCATCGGCGATCCCGGGAGGCTACACCTTC. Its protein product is CASTPSAIPGGYTF.

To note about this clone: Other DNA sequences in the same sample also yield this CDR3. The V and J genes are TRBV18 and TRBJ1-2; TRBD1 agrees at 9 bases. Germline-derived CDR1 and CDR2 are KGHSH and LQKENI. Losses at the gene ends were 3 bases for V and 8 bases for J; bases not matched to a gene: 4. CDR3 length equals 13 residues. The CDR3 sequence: CASSPRTGEGYTF. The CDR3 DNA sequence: TGTGCCAGCTCACCGCGGACAGGGGAAGGCTACACCTTC. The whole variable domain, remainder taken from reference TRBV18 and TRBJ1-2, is NAGVMQNPRHLVRRRGQEARLRCSPMKGHSHVYWYRQLPEEGLKFMVYLQKENIIDESGMPKERFSAEFPKEGPSILRIQQVVRGDSAAYFCASSPRTGEGYTFGSGTRLTVV.